Sequencing of this TCR beta chain was carried out in a study of blood T cell repertoires in COVID-19 (dated by TCRdb to 2020 to 2021). Describing the broader study: Collaborator samples came from the United States, Italy and Spain and covered acute and convalescent phases of COVID-19. The repertoires were released in a freely available public database meant as a resource for research on the immune response to SARS-CoV-2. The prospective study material was composed of cDNA or gDNA derived from T cells, B-cell-depleted T cells, or PBMCs. A de-identified subject ID, COVID-19 status, age in years and sex were almost always included in the sample metadata. The samples were drawn from two sources: the first 160 participants of the ongoing ImmuneRACE study, and 1,000 to 1,500 subjects contributed by 6 global collaborators. Where available, HLA class I and class II types were obtained from metadata supplied by the sample provider rather than from assay-based typing. Subjects who had been exposed to COVID-19, were actively infected with it, or had recovered from it provided the deeply sampled blood TCRbeta repertoires that made up the dataset. General study outcomes and caveats: How much clinical and demographic metadata was included differed by source and by participant, and the metadata was provided uncurated.

TCRbeta CDR3 regions were amplified from genomic DNA using the immunoSEQ Assay, a bias-controlled multiplex PCR. In the paper's pipeline: The number of nucleated cells in each sample was estimated from the amplification of reference gene primers within the assay. Sequence reads were collapsed and filtered to measure the absolute abundance of every unique TCRbeta CDR3 rearrangement. For each sample, productive Simpson clonality was calculated by taking the square root of Simpson's diversity index across productive rearrangements. TCRdb limited this immuneACCESS table to in-frame rearrangements with V and J called. A share of clones is missing; checked studies link under half to unresolved V genes, and the rest is unexplained. Clone size and V and J calls were adopted from that table, with D and trimming inferred from the DNA. The sample table lists 70,000 to 95,000 clones, more than 80% of them with a count of one. The ten largest clones take up about an eighth of the sample.

Concerning this clone itself: Its antigen is currently not known. Base qualities are missing; no much larger clone stands one base away.

Collaborating institutions collected whole blood in K2EDTA tubes following their own protocols. Collaborator samples were shipped for TCRbeta analysis as frozen whole blood, isolated PBMCs, or DNA extracted from either sample type. Material for sequencing was peripheral blood. This TCR derives from a human donor in a cohort sampled during active COVID-19.

The DNA is TGCGCCAGCAGTGAGTCGACAGGCCATGAAGCTTTCTTT. Its amino acids are CASSESTGHEAFF. The V and J segments used are TRBV10-1 and TRBJ1-1; TRBD1 is possibly the D segment (6 matching bases). V is reduced by 0 bases and J by 7 bases, leaving a spacing of 9 bases between them. From the germline V gene (reference sequence), CDR1 is WNHNN and CDR2 is SYGVQD. The CDR3 has 13 amino acids, counting the end cysteine and phenylalanine. Of the read, only the CDR3 DNA is kept; its 39 bases are in frame from base 1.